The present T cell receptor beta chain was sequenced within a study of T cells in Graves' hyperthyroidism and ophthalmopathy. General study points: Expanded thyroid clonotypes (above 0.001) were mostly also found in blood. Ophthalmopathy was distinguished from stable hyperthyroidism by 13 V-J signatures.

The TCR beta CDR3 regions underwent amplification using RNA transcripts as the source. First-round RT-PCR with HTBI primers amplified the TCR CDR3 region. TCRdb redid the calling of the multiplex PCR reads with MiXCR, one entry per CDR3 protein. The table shows roughly 160,000 distinct CDR3 sequences, with less than 10% occurring only once. The sample holds many counts of this clonotype. What it recognizes is unknown. Hyperthyroidism had been newly diagnosed in patients aged 18 to 65, and its duration was under 2 months. The PBMCs studied were ones that came from 8.5 to 10 ml fresh peripheral blood. This CDR3 comprises 14 residues. Germline V gene sequence: CDR1 KGHDR, CDR2 SFDVKD. With 6 bases clipped from V and 3 bases from J, the junction kept 4 bases outside the gene matches.

V is TRBV24-1 and J is TRBJ2-3, with 8 bases aligning to TRBD1. The sequencing input was blood. The source is a woman younger than 30 with Graves' hyperthyroidism that later progressed to Graves' ophthalmopathy. The CDR3 nucleotides are TGTGCCACCAGTTTAGGACAGGGAACAGATACGCAGTATTTT. Translated, it gives CATSLGQGTDTQYF.